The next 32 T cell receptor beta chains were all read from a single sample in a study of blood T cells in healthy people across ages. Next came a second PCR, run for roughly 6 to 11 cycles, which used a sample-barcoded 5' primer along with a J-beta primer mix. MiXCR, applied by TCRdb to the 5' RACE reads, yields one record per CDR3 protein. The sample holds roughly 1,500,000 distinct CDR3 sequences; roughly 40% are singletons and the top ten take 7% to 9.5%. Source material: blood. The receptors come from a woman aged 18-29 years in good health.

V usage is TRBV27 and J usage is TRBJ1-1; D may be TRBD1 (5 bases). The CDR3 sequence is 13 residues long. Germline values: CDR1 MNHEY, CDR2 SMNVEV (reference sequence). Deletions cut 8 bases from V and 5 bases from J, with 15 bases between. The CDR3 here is CASGSTGATEAFF. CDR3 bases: TGTGCCAGCGGTTCTACCGGGGCTACTGAAGCTTTCTTT.

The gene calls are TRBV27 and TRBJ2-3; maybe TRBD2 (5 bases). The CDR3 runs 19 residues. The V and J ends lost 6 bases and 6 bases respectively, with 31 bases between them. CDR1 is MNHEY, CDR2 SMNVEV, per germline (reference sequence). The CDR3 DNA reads TGTGCCAGCAGCGCCGTGGAGGTTGGGTTTCTAGTGGCACAGGATACGCAGTATTTT. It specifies CASSAVEVGFLVAQDTQYF.

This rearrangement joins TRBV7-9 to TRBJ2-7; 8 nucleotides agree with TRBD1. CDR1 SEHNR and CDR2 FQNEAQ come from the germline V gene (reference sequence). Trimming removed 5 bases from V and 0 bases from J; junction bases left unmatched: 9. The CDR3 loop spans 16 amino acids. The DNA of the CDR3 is TGTGCCAGCAGCCCCGGGGGACAGGAGAGCTCCTACGAGCAGTACTTC. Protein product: CASSPGGQESSYEQYF.

The CDR3 is CSAGPGASYEQYF. DNA of the CDR3: TGCAGCGCTGGGCCTGGCGCCTCCTACGAGCAGTACTTC. This chain connects TRBV29-1 to TRBJ2-7; D not resolved. This CDR3 has 13 residues. V lost 7 bases and J 0 bases, leaving 13 bases between the germline ends. CDR1 is SQVTM, CDR2 ANQGSEA, per germline.

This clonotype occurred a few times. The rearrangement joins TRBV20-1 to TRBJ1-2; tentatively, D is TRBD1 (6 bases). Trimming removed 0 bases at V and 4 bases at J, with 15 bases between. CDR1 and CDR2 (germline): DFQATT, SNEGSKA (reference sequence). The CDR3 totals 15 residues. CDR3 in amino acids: CSARDQAGDGYGYTF. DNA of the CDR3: TGCAGTGCTAGAGATCAGGCAGGGGATGGCTATGGCTACACCTTC.

CDR3 amino acids: CATSLGQVNQPQHF. The CDR3 DNA reads TGTGCCACCAGCCTGGGACAGGTCAATCAGCCCCAGCATTTT. The rearrangement uses TRBV15 and TRBJ1-5; 8 positions match TRBD1. Germline V gene data show CDR1 as LNHNV and CDR2 as YYDKDF (reference sequence). The junction had 3 bases not matched to a gene; V was cut back by 5 bases and J by 3 bases. This CDR3 has 14 amino acids.

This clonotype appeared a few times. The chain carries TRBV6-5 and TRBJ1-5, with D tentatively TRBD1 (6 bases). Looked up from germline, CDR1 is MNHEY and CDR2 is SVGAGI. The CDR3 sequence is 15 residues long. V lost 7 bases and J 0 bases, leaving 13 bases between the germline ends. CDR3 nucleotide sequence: TGTGCCAGCAATTTGGGGACACCTAGCAATCAGCCCCAGCATTTT. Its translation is CASNLGTPSNQPQHF.

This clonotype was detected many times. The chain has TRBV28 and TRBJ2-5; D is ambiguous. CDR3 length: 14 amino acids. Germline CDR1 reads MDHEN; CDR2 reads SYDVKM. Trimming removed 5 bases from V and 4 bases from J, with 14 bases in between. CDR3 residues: CASSGVPDGETQYF. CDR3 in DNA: TGTGCCAGCAGTGGGGTCCCGGACGGAGAGACCCAGTACTTC.

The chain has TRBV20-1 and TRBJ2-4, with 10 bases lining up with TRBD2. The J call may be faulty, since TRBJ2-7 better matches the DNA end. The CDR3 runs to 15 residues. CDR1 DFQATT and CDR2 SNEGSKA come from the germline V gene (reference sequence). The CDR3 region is CSAPSLAGATYEQYF. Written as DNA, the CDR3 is TGCAGTGCCCCCTCCCTAGCGGGGGCTACATACGAGCAGTACTTC.

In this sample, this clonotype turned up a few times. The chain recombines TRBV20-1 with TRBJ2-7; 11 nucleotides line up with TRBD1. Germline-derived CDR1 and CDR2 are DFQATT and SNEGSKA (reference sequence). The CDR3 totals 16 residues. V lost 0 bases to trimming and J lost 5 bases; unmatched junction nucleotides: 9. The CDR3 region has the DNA TGCAGTGCTAGAGATCTCGGTGGACAGGGGGCCCACGAGCAGTACTTC. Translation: CSARDLGGQGAHEQYF.

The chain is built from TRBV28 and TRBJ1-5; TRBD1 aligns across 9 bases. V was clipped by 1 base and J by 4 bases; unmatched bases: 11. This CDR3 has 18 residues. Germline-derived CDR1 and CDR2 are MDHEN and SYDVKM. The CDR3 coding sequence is TGTGCCAGCAGTTTATTAGCCGGGGACAGGGCTAAGAATCAGCCCCAGCATTTT. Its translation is CASSLLAGDRAKNQPQHF.

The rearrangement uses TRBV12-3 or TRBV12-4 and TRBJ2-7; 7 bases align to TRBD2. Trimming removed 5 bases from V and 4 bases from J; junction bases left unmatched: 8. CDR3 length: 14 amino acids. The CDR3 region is CASSETSRSYEQYF. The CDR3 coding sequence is TGTGCCAGCAGTGAGACTAGCAGGAGTTACGAGCAGTACTTC.

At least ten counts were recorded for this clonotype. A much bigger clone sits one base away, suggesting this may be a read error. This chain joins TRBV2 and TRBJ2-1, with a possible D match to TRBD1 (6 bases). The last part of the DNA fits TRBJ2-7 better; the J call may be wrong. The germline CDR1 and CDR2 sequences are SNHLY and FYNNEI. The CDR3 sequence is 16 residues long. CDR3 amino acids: CASRSRGRSSYNEQYF. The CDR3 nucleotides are TGTGCCAGCAGATCCAGGGGCCGCAGCTCCTACAATGAGCAGTACTTC.

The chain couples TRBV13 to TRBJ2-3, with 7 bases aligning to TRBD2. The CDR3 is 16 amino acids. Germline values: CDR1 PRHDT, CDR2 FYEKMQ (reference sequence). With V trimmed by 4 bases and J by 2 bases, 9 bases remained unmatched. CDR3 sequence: CASSSPGLGDTDTQYF. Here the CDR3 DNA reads TGTGCCAGCAGCTCCCCTGGACTAGGGGACACAGATACGCAGTATTTT. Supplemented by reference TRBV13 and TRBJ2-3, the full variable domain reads AAGVIQSPRHLIKEKRETATLKCYPIPRHDTVYWYQQGPGQDPQFLISFYEKMQSDKGSIPDRFSAQQFSDYHSELNMSSLELGDSALYFCASSSPGLGDTDTQYFGPGTRLTVL.

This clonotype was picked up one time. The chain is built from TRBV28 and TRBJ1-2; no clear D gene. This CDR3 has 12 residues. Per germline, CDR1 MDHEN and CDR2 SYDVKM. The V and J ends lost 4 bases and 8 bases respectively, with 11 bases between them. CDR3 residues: CASSSLERGYTF. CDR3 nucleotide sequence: TGTGCCAGCAGTTCCCTCGAGCGAGGCTACACCTTC.

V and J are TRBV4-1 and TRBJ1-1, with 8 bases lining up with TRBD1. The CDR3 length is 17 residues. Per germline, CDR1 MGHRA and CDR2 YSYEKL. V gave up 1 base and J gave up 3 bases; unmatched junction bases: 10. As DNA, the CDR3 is TGCGCCAGCAGCCAAGGGGTCTTGTCCAGGGGGCACACTGAAGCTTTCTTT. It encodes CASSQGVLSRGHTEAFF.

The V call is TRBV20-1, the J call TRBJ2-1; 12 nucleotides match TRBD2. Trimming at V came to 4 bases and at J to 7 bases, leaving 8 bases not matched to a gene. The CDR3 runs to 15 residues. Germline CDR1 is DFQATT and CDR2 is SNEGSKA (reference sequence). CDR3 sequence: CSAILPSGRANEQFF. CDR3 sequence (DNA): TGCAGTGCTATATTACCTAGCGGGAGGGCTAATGAGCAGTTCTTC.

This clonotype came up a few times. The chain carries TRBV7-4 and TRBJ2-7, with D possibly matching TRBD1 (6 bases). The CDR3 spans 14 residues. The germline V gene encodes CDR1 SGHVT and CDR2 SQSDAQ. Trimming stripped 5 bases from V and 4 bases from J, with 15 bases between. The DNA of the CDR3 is TGTGCCAGCAGCAAACCCGGGACACTTTACGAGCAGTACTTC. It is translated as CASSKPGTLYEQYF. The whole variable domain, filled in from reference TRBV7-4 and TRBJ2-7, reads GAGVSQSPRYKVAKRGRDVALRCDSISGHVTLYWYRQTLGQGSEVLTYSQSDAQRDKSGRPSGRFSAERPERSVSTLKIQRTEQGDSAVYLCASSKPGTLYEQYFGPGTRLTVT.

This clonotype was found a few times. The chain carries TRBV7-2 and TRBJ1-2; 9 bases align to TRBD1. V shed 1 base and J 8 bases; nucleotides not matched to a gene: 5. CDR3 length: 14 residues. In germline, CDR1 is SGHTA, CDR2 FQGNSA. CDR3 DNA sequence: TGTGCCAGCAGCTTAGTGGCACAGGGGGCAGGCTACACCTTC. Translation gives CASSLVAQGAGYTF. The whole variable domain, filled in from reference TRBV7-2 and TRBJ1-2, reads GAGVSQSPSNKVTEKGKDVELRCDPISGHTALYWYRQSLGQGLEFLIYFQGNSAPDKSGLPSDRFSAERTGGSVSTLTIQRTQQEDSAVYLCASSLVAQGAGYTFGSGTRLTVV.

The CDR3 reads CASSLWGPVPLEQYF. The CDR3 DNA follows: TGTGCCAGCAGTTTATGGGGCCCGGTCCCCCTCGAGCAGTACTTC. This chain uses TRBV12-3 or TRBV12-4 with TRBJ2-7; D may be TRBD1 (5 bases). Trimming removed 2 bases at V and 6 bases at J, with 17 bases between. This CDR3 comprises 15 residues.

CDR3 DNA: TGTGCCAGCAGCCCCGGGACAGGGAAAAAAGAGACCCAGTACTTC. Amino acids: CASSPGTGKKETQYF. This chain connects TRBV7-2 to TRBJ2-5; 9 bases agree with TRBD1. The CDR3 loop spans 15 amino acids. The V segment lost 5 bases and the J segment 3 bases; nucleotides outside the gene matches: 7. Germline CDR1 is SGHTA and CDR2 is FQGNSA.

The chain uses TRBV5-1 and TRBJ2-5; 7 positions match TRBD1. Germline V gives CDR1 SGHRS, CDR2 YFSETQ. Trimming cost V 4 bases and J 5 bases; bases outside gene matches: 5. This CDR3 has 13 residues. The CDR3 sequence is CASSPQQGETQYF. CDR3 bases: TGCGCCAGCAGCCCCCAACAGGGGGAGACCCAGTACTTC.

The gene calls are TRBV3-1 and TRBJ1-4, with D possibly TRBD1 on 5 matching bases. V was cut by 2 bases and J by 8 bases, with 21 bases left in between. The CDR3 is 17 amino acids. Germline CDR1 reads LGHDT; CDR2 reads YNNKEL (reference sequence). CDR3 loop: CASSQFVGQEVGEKLFF. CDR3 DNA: TGTGCCAGCAGCCAATTTGTGGGGCAGGAGGTCGGCGAAAAACTGTTTTTT. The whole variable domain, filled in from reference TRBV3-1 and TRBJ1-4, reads DTAVSQTPKYLVTQMGNDKSIKCEQNLGHDTMYWYKQDSKKFLKIMFSYNNKELIINETVPNRFSPKSPDKAHLNLHINSLELGDSAVYFCASSQFVGQEVGEKLFFGSGTQLSVL.

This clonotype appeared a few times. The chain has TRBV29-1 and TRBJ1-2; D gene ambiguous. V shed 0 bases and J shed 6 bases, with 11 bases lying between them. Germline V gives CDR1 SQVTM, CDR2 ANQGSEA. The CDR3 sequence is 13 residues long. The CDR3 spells CSVEEEREDGYTF. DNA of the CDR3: TGCAGCGTTGAAGAAGAGAGGGAGGATGGCTACACCTTC.

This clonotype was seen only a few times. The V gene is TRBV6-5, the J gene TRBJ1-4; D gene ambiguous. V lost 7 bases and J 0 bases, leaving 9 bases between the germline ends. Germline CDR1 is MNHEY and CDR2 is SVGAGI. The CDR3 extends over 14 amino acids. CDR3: CASTRSATNEKLFF. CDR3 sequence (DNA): TGTGCCAGCACTCGCTCGGCAACTAATGAAAAACTGTTTTTT.

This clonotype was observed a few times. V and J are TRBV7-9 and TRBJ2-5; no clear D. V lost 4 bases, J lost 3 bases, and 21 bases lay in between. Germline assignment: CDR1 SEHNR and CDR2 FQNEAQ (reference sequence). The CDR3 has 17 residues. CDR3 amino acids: CASSSQLPLVSKETQYF. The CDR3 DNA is TGTGCCAGCAGCTCCCAACTCCCCCTAGTCTCAAAAGAGACCCAGTACTTC.

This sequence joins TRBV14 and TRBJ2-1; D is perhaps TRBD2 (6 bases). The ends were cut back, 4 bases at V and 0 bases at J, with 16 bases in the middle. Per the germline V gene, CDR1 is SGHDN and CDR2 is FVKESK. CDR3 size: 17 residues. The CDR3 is CASSPRRVADSYNEQFF. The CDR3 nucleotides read TGTGCCAGCAGCCCCAGGAGGGTTGCCGACTCCTACAATGAGCAGTTCTTC.

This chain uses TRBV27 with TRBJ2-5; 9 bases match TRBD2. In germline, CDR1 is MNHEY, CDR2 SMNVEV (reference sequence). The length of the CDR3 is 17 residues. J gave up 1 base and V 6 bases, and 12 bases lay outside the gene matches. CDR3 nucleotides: TGTGCCAGCAGCCCGCTACAGCTAGCGGGGATCCAAGAGACCCAGTACTTC. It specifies CASSPLQLAGIQETQYF.

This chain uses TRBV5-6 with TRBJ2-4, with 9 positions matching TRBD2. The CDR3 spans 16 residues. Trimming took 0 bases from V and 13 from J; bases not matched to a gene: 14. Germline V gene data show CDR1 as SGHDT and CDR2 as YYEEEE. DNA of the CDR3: TGTGCCAGCAGCTTGGCCTCCAAGCGGGAGGTGAGTGAGCAGTACTTC. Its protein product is CASSLASKREVSEQYF.

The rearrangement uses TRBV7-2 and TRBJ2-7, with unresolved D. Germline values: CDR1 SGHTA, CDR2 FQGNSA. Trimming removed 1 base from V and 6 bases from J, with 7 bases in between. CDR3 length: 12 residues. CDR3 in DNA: TGTGCCAGCAGCTTAGGATTCAGCGAGCAGTACTTC. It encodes CASSLGFSEQYF.

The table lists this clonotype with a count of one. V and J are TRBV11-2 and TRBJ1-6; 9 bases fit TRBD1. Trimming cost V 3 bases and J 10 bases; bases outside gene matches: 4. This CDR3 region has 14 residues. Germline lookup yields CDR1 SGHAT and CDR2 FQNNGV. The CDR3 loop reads CASSFGTGNSPLHF. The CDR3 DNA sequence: TGTGCCAGCAGCTTCGGGACAGGGAACTCACCCCTCCACTTT.

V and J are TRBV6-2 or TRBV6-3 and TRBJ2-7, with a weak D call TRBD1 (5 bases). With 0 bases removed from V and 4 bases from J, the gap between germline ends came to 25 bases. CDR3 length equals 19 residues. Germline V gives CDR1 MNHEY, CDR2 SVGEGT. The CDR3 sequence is CASSYSIAGRTGHSYEQYF. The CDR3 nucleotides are TGTGCCAGCAGTTACTCGATTGCCGGACGAACAGGACACTCATACGAGCAGTACTTC.